This T cell receptor beta chain was sequenced for a study of OX40 agonist ivuxolimab in advanced cancers. Study observations and caveats: Among T cells, CD8+ cells averaged more expanded clones than CD4+ cells.

The assay was immunoSEQ multiplex PCR, and TCRdb's table has in-frame clones only and misses some. The profile shows about 89,000 clones, approximately 91% of them singletons. For this clone: Its target is unknown.

The CDR3 has 14 amino acids. The germline V gene has CDR1 SGHTA and CDR2 FQGNSA. With V trimmed by 5 bases and J by 4 bases, 6 bases remained unmatched. The clonotype comes from an adult with an advanced solid tumor such as melanoma, head and neck, liver or kidney cancer. Here the sequenced sample was CD4+ or CD8+ T cells sorted from blood, taken in a trial of the OX40 agonist ivuxolimab. The chain joins TRBV7-2 to TRBJ2-5, with TRBD2 identical over 8 bases. The CDR3 sequence is CASSRRLARETQYF. Here the CDR3 DNA reads TGTGCCAGCAGCCGTCGACTAGCGCGAGAGACCCAGTACTTC.